This TCR beta chain was retrieved from a study of T cell clonality in common variable immunodeficiency (dated by TCRdb to 2015 to 2017). About this clone: Its antigen is not yet known. Sequencing ends 3 residues short of the CDR3 end; the germline J gene provides the rest.

Equivalent amounts of genomic DNA from CVID and control samples were used as sequencing input. For every sample, a 60 bp segment covering the rearranged TCRbeta CDR3 region was amplified and then sequenced. The immunoSEQ assay, a bias-corrected multiplex PCR combined with high-throughput sequencing, was used to amplify TCRbeta. The original methods were these. Every unique nucleotide sequence counted as a clone and was annotated with V, D and J genes, copy number and frequency. Sequences were labeled productive if in frame, and non-productive if out of frame or containing stop codons. Clonality was calculated from Shannon's entropy as previously described. Mean CDR3 Kyte-Doolittle hydropathy was derived from the predicted amino acid sequences of productive clones. The R hclust function was used to hierarchically cluster scaled V gene usage with Manhattan distance and complete linkage. To assess clone sharing by CDR3 amino acid sequence, 12 repertoires per group were resampled over 100 rounds. Repertoires were searched for 60 to 80 published EBV-specific and 245 published CMV-specific TCRbeta sequences. After two CVID samples that produced fewer than 10,000 sequences were dropped from the analysis, some 41 CVID repertoires remained. TCRdb took this table from immuneACCESS and kept in-frame rearrangements with V and J called. Such tables lack part of the clones; where checked against another copy, unresolved V genes explain under half of the gap, and the rest is unexplained. V, J and clone size reflect that table, while D and trimming were determined from the DNA. For this sample, about 37,000 clones are listed, none of them singletons. The top ten clones comprise roughly 3% of the sample.

Both CVID patients and healthy controls were predominantly of Caucasian heritage. Heparinized peripheral whole blood samples of about 5 to 8 ml were collected from each donor. Genomic DNA from adults with common variable immune deficiency (CVID) and from healthy adult controls was used for sequencing of TCRbeta CDR3 repertoires. There were about 22 healthy adult volunteers in the control group (about 12 female and around 10 male), ranging in age from about 23 to 70 years, with a mean age of about 36. Diluted blood was density-centrifuged over Hypaque 1077 or Ficoll-Paque to isolate peripheral blood mononuclear cells. Genomic DNA was obtained from unsorted mononuclear cells through either Qiagen column purification or a centrifugation-based method. The study at large found these results: Although equal DNA input was used, an average of approximately 82,000 unique sequences per sample was obtained for controls, compared with some 30,000 for CVID samples. CVID subjects shared fewer TCRbeta clones with each other than healthy controls did (p < 0.0001). TCRbeta clonality was higher in CVID subjects than in healthy controls (t-test p = 0.018), and the increase was most characteristic of about a third of subjects. The authors noted that sequencing repertoires of T cell subpopulations would be needed to clarify what caused the increased clonality in CVID. Patient heterogeneity within the CVID cohort put limits on correlating repertoire features with clinical complications. Fewer deletions and N-nucleotide insertions were reportedly observed in CVID TCRbeta sequences, and highly modified clones with 13 or more V deletions were reportedly absent from CVID TCRbeta sequences.

Its CDR3 holds 16 amino acids, cysteine through phenylalanine. The DNA covers only part of the CDR3, 39 bases in frame from base 1. The germline V and J ends show losses of 3 bases and 4 bases respectively, and no gene match explains 9 bases of the junction. The germline V gene sets CDR1 to MGHDK and CDR2 to SYGVNS. Sequenced sample: peripheral blood mononuclear cells. The rearranged segments are TRBV25-1 and TRBJ2-5; TRBD1 aligns with 9 central bases. The TCR comes from a person aged 18 to 69 in good health. CDR3 region: CASSDRQGVGRETQYF. The part of the CDR3 DNA that was read is TGTGCCAGCAGTGATCGACAGGGGGTGGGTAGAGAGACC.